These 7 T cell receptor beta chains came from one sample sequenced in a study of OX40 agonist ivuxolimab in advanced cancers. Using immunoSEQ multiplex PCR, the repertoire was profiled, and TCRdb retains in-frame clones only, with some absent. The sample has roughly 76,000 clones; roughly 88% are singletons. The sample was CD4+ or CD8+ T cells sorted from blood, taken in a trial of the OX40 agonist ivuxolimab. These receptors were taken from an adult with an advanced solid tumor such as melanoma, head and neck, liver or kidney cancer.

The chain uses TRBV18 and TRBJ2-7, with a tentative D call TRBD1 (6 bases). Germline V lookup: CDR1 KGHSH, CDR2 LQKENI. This CDR3 has 16 residues. V lost 4 bases to trimming and J lost 0 bases, with 16 bases between them. CDR3 nucleotides: TGTGCCAGCTCACTCAACCCAGGGGCTAGCTCCTACGAGCAGTACTTC. Translating gives CASSLNPGASSYEQYF.

This chain links TRBV9 with TRBJ2-7; TRBD2 is a possible D gene (5 bases). Per the germline V gene, CDR1 is SGDLS and CDR2 is YYNGEE. This CDR3 spans 15 amino acids. V lost 2 bases and J 6 bases, leaving 18 bases between the germline ends. CDR3 coding DNA: TGTGCCAGCAGCGTCTCCGGGCCAATGAGGGCCGAGCAGTACTTC. It codes for CASSVSGPMRAEQYF.

Only one count was recorded for this clone. V usage is TRBV5-1 and J usage is TRBJ1-3, with no clear D. CDR3 length: 14 amino acids. The V end was cut by 0 bases, the J end by 0 bases, with 4 bases between. Per germline, CDR1 SGHRS and CDR2 YFSETQ. The chain's CDR3 is CASSLGSSGNTIYF. The DNA of the CDR3 is TGCGCCAGCAGCTTGGGGAGCTCTGGAAACACCATATATTTT.

V is TRBV11-3 and J is TRBJ2-2; D is perhaps TRBD2 (5 bases). The CDR3 covers 12 residues. V was trimmed by 4 bases and J by 5 bases, leaving 5 bases between them. The germline CDR1 and CDR2 sequences are SGHNT and YENEEA. Here the CDR3 DNA reads TGTGCCAGCAGCTCGGGAACCGGGGAGCTGTTTTTT. Protein: CASSSGTGELFF.

This CDR3 is CASSRAAQGAITYEQYF. The CDR3 DNA sequence: TGTGCCAGCAGCCGAGCCGCACAGGGGGCAATAACCTACGAGCAGTACTTC. This sequence joins TRBV4-2 and TRBJ2-7; 9 nucleotides align to TRBD1. The CDR3 loop spans 17 amino acids. V gave up 4 bases and J gave up 2 bases; unmatched junction bases: 12. Germline values: CDR1 LGHNA, CDR2 YNFKEQ.

The rearrangement joins TRBV20-1 to TRBJ2-7; D is ambiguous. The CDR3 has 11 residues. Trimming cost V 6 bases and J 3 bases, with 9 bases left between them. The germline V gene encodes CDR1 DFQATT and CDR2 SNEGSKA (reference sequence). DNA of the CDR3: TGCAGTGCCAGAAAGGACTACGAGCAGTACTTC. It is translated as CSARKDYEQYF.

The chain joins TRBV7-2 to TRBJ1-1, with D unclear. The V end was cut by 5 bases, the J end by 3 bases, with 13 bases between. Germline V gene data show CDR1 as SGHTA and CDR2 as FQGNSA. This CDR3 comprises 14 residues. CDR3: CASSMGAGYTEAFF. Here the CDR3 DNA reads TGTGCCAGCAGCATGGGAGCTGGGTACACTGAAGCTTTCTTT.